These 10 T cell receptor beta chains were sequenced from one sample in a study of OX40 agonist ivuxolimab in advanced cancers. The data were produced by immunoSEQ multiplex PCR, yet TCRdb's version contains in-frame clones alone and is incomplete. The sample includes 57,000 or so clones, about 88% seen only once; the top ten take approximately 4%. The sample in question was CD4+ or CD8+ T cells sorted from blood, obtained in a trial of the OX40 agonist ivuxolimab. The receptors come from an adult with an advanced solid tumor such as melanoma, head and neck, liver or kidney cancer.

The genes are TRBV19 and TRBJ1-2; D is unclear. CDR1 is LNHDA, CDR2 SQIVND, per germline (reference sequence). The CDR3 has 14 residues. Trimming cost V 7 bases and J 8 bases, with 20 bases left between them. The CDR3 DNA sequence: TGTGCCAGTACAGAGACGGGCAGGTCTATGGGCTACACCTTC. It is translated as CASTETGRSMGYTF.

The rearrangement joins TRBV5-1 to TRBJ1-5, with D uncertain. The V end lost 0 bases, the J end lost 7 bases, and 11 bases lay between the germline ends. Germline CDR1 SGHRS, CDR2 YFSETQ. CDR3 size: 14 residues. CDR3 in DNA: TGCGCCAGCAGCTTGGTGGGCGGGTTCCAGCCCCAGCATTTT. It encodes CASSLVGGFQPQHF.

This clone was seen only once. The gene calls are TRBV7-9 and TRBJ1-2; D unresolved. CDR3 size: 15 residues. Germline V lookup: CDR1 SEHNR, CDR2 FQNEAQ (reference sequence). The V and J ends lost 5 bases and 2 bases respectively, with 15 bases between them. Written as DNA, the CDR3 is TGTGCCAGCAGCCCCCAGGCAGGCCCCAACTATGGCTACACCTTC. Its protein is CASSPQAGPNYGYTF.

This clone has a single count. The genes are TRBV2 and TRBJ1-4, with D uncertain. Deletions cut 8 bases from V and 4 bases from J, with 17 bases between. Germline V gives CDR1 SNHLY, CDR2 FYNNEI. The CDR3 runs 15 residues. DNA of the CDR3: TGTGCCAGCGGTCCCTTGGGCAGACTTAATGAAAAACTGTTTTTT. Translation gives CASGPLGRLNEKLFF.

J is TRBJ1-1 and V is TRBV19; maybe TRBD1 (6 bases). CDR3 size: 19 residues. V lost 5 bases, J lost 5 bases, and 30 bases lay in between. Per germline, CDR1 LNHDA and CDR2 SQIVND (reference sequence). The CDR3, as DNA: TGTGCCAGTAGTGATCAGAATATCGGGGACACAGGATTTAATACTGAAGCTTTCTTT. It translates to CASSDQNIGDTGFNTEAFF.

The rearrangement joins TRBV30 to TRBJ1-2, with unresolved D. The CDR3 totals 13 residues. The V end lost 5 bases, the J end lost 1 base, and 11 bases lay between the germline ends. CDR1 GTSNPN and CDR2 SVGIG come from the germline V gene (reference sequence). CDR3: CAWGIPNNYGYTF. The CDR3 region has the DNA TGTGCCTGGGGTATCCCAAATAACTATGGCTACACCTTC.

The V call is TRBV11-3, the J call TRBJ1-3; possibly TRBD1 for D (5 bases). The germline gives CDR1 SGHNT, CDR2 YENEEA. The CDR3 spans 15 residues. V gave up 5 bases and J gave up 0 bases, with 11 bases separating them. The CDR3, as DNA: TGTGCCAGCAGCAAAGACAGCCTCTCTGGAAACACCATATATTTT. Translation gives CASSKDSLSGNTIYF.

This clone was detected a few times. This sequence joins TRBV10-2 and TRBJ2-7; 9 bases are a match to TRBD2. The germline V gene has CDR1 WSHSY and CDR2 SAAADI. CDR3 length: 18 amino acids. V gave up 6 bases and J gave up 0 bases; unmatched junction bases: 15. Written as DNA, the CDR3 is TGCGCCAGCAGGGGGAGCAGTAGCGGGGGCCTCAGCTCCTACGAGCAGTACTTC. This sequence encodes CASRGSSSGGLSSYEQYF.

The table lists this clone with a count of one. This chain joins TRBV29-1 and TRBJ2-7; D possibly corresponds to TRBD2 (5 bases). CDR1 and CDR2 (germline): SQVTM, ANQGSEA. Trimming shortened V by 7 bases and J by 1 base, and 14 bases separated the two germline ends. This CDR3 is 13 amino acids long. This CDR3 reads CSASGGTSYEQYF. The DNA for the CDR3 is TGCAGCGCCTCAGGAGGCACATCCTACGAGCAGTACTTC.

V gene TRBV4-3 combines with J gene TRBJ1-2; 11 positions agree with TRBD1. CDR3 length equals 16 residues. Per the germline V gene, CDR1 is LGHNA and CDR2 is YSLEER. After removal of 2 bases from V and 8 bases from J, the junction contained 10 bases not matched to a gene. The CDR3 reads CASSQRRPGQGGGYTF. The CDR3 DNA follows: TGCGCCAGCAGCCAAAGGCGCCCGGGACAGGGGGGAGGCTACACCTTC.